This TCR beta chain appears in the sequencing data of a study of blood T cell repertoires in COVID-19. Source study methods: Reference gene primer amplification gave nucleated cell count estimates. Data came from immunoSEQ multiplex PCR; TCRdb stores just in-frame clones and leaves some out. Clone size and V and J calls were adopted from that table, with D and trimming inferred from the DNA. The sample lists about 100,000 clones; under 90% were seen once. Germline assignment: CDR1 MDHEN and CDR2 SYDVKM. V was trimmed by 4 bases and J by 2 bases, leaving 14 bases between them. CDR3 size: 16 residues. The sequencing input was peripheral blood. The clonotype comes from a human donor in a cohort sampled during active COVID-19. This chain links TRBV28 with TRBJ2-2, with D maybe TRBD1 (5 bases). The CDR3, as DNA: TGTGCCAGCAGTTCGCCTTCGACAGCAAACACCGGGGAGCTGTTTTTT. Its protein product is CASSSPSTANTGELFF.